This T cell receptor (beta chain) stems from a study of a mutant IDH1 vaccine in newly diagnosed glioma. Overall study: Mean patient age was around 40 years; around 60% were male and roughly 38% female.

About this clone itself: Its antigen is as yet unknown.

Only in-frame clones appear in the TCRdb table, and some are missing; sequencing was by immunoSEQ multiplex PCR. The table has around 40,000 clones, roughly 85% seen once. Germline values: CDR1 MDHEN, CDR2 SYDVKM. V was cut by 11 bases and J by 0 bases, with 17 bases left in between. This CDR3 is built from 15 residues. Time point meaning: week 5, during vaccination. The content of each vaccine dose was 300 ug of mutant IDH1 20-mer peptide, and topical imiquimod accompanied it. The chain uses TRBV28 and TRBJ1-3; perhaps TRBD1 as D (6 bases). The sequenced sample was PBMCs, obtained from a glioma patient whose treatment included an IDH1 peptide vaccine. This clonotype was obtained from a middle-aged man with glioma. Here the CDR3 reads CAALGQPSSGNTIYF. The CDR3 nucleotides read TGTGCCGCTCTAGGACAGCCTAGCTCTGGAAACACCATATATTTT.